This T cell receptor beta chain comes out of a study of beta chain features in type 1 diabetes. Study-wide points: A potential PCR bias toward shorter templates would be equal in patient and control samples. TCRB CDR3 length was moderately but significantly reduced in all four CD4+ subsets of Type 1 diabetes patients.

What was sequenced were expressed TCRB transcripts, since all of the isolated RNA had been reverse transcribed. Average reads for naive, central memory and regulatory T cell samples were several million. TCRdb's table, derived via immunoSEQ multiplex PCR, lists solely in-frame clones and lacks some. The sample includes fewer than 350,000 clones, over 14% of them seen just once. With V trimmed by 3 bases and J by 11 bases, 4 bases remained unmatched. Germline values: CDR1 SGHDN, CDR2 FVKESK. The CDR3 runs to 13 residues. This clone came up many times. As yet, its antigen is unknown. This chain uses TRBV14 with TRBJ2-1; 10 bases are a match to TRBD2. Sequenced material: naive CD4+ T cells from blood. The receptor was derived from a man between 18 and 35 years old with type 1 diabetes. Here the CDR3 reads CASSHGLAAKQFF. CDR3 sequence (DNA): TGTGCCAGCAGCCACGGACTAGCGGCCAAGCAGTTCTTC.